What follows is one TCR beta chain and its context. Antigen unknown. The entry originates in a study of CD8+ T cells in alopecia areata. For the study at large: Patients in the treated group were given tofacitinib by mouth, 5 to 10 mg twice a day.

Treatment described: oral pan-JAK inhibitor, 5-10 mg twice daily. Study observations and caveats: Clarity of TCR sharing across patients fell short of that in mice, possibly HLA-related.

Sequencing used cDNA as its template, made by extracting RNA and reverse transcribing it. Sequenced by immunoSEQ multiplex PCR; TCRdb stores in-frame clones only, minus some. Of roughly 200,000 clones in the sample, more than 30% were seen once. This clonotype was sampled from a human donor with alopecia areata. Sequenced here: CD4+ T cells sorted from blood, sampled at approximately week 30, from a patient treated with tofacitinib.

The CDR3 sequence is CASSTLGGEDTQYF. As DNA, the CDR3 is TGTGCCAGCAGTACTTTGGGCGGCGAAGATACGCAGTATTTT. The genes are TRBV27 and TRBJ2-3; D call uncertain. V gave up 5 bases and J gave up 5 bases, with 14 bases separating them. Per germline, CDR1 MNHEY and CDR2 SMNVEV (reference sequence). The CDR3 extends over 14 amino acids.